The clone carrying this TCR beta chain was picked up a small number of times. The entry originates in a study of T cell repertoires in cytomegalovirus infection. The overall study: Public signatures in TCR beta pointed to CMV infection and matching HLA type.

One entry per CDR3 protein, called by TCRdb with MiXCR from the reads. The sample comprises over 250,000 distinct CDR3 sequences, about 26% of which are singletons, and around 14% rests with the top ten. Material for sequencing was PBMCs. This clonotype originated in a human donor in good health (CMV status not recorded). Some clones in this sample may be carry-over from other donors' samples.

CDR3 in amino acids: CSAMQGGNQPQHF. CDR3 nucleotides: TGCAGTGCTATGCAGGGAGGCAATCAGCCCCAGCATTTT. The rearrangement joins TRBV20-1 to TRBJ1-5; tentative D call: TRBD1 (5 bases). The CDR3 consists of 13 residues. V lost 4 bases and J lost 2, with 9 bases in between. CDR1 and CDR2 (germline): DFQATT, SNEGSKA (reference sequence).